The source of this TCR beta chain is a study of T cell responses to AZD1222 COVID-19 vaccine. The method was immunoSEQ multiplex PCR; TCRdb's version includes in-frame clones alone and lacks a portion of them. This table has some 150,000 clones, approximately 85% appearing once. Germline V CDR1 and CDR2: SGHTA, FQGNSA. Between the trimmed V and J ends, which lost 0 bases and 0 bases, there was a span of 11 bases. The CDR3 consists of 16 residues. Sequenced material: peripheral blood, taken on day 0 of MenACWY control vaccination. The TCR comes from an adult in good health. The V call is TRBV7-2, the J call TRBJ1-2, with D unclear. The CDR3 spells CASSLASYTTNYGYTF. DNA for the CDR3: TGTGCCAGCAGCTTAGCATCGTATACCACTAACTATGGCTACACCTTC. The complete variable domain, with remaining parts taken from reference TRBV7-2 and TRBJ1-2, reads GAGVSQSPSNKVTEKGKDVELRCDPISGHTALYWYRQSLGQGLEFLIYFQGNSAPDKSGLPSDRFSAERTGGSVSTLTIQRTQQEDSAVYLCASSLASYTTNYGYTFGSGTRLTVV.